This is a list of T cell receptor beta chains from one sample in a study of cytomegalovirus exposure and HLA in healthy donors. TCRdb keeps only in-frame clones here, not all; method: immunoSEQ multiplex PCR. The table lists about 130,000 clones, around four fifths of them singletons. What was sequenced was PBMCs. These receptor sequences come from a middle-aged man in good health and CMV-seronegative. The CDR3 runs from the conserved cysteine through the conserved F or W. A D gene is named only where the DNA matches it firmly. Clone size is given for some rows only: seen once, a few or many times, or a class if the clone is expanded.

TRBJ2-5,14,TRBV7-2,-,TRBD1,CASSLAGGQETQYF,TGTGCCAGCAGCTTAGCAGGGGGCCAGGAGACCCAGTACTTC
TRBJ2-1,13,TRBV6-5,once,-,CASRLAPGNEQFF,TGTGCCAGCAGACTAGCCCCGGGCAATGAGCAGTTCTTC
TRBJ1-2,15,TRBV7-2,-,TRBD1,CASSSGQGAVYGYTF,TGTGCCAGCAGCTCGGGACAGGGGGCAGTGTATGGCTACACCTTC
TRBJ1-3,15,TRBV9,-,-,CASSVDLVSGNTIYF,TGTGCCAGCAGCGTAGATTTAGTCTCTGGAAACACCATATATTTT
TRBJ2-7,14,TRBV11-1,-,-,CASSLIGGPYEQYF,TGTGCCAGCAGCTTGATAGGCGGGCCCTACGAGCAGTACTTC
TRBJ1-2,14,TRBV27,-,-,CASSGSDAYYGYTF,TGTGCCAGCAGTGGGAGCGACGCGTACTATGGCTACACCTTC
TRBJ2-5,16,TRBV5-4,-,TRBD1,CASSLRTGWREETQYF,TGTGCCAGCAGCCTAAGGACAGGGTGGAGGGAGGAGACCCAGTACTTC
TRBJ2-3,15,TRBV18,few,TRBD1,CASSAGTGGKDTQYF,TGTGCCAGCTCAGCCGGGACAGGGGGCAAAGATACGCAGTATTTT
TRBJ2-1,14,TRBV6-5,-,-,CASSRQSSYNEQFF,TGTGCCAGCAGCCGACAGAGCTCCTACAATGAGCAGTTCTTC
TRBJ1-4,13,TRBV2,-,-,CASSPRDNEKLFF,TGTGCCAGCAGTCCCAGGGATAATGAAAAACTGTTTTTT
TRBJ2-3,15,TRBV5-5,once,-,CASSLAGQPPDTQYF,TGTGCCAGCAGCTTGGCCGGACAGCCCCCGGATACGCAGTATTTT
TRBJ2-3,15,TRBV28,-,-,CASNRQRSSTDTQYF,TGTGCCAGCAACCGACAGCGTTCTAGCACAGATACGCAGTATTTT
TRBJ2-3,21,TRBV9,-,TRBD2,CASSEPLNRLAGGSSTDTQYF,TGTGCCAGCAGCGAGCCCCTGAACCGACTAGCGGGAGGGTCTAGCACAGATACGCAGTATTTT
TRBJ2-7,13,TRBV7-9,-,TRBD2,CASLAGGTGEQYF,TGTGCCAGCCTAGCGGGAGGCACGGGGGAGCAGTACTTC
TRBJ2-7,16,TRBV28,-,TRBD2,CASSLYSSGGSYEQYF,TGTGCCAGCAGTTTATATAGTAGCGGGGGCTCCTACGAGCAGTACTTC
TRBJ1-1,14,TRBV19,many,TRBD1,CASSMGTGNTEAFF,TGTGCCAGTAGTATGGGGACAGGGAACACTGAAGCTTTCTTT
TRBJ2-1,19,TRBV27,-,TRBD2,CASSLHPGTSGSSYNEQFF,TGTGCCAGCAGTCTTCATCCCGGGACTAGCGGGAGCTCCTACAATGAGCAGTTCTTC
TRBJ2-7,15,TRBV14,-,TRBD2,CASSQGGGETYEQYF,TGTGCCAGCAGCCAAGGGGGGGGAGAGACCTACGAGCAGTACTTC
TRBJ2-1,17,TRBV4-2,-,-,CASSQGGFGGPYNEQFF,TGTGCCAGCAGCCAAGGCGGATTCGGCGGCCCATACAATGAGCAGTTCTTC
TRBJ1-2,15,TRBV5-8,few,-,CASSLGQGHDYGYTF,TGTGCCAGCAGCTTGGGGCAGGGCCATGACTATGGCTACACCTTC
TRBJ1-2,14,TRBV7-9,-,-,CASSSSDRDYGYTF,TGTGCCAGCAGCTCCTCGGACAGAGACTATGGCTACACCTTC
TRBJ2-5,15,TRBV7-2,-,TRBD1,CASSSPGTGAETQYF,TGTGCCAGCAGCTCCCCGGGGACAGGGGCAGAGACCCAGTACTTC
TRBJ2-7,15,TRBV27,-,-,CASSSQLGGSYEQYF,TGTGCCAGCAGCTCCCAGCTGGGGGGTTCCTACGAGCAGTACTTC
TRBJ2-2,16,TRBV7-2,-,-,CASSGNRVGNTGELFF,TGTGCCAGCAGCGGGAACAGGGTGGGCAACACCGGGGAGCTGTTTTTT
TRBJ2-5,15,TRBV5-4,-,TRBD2,CATFIGGALQETQYF,TGTGCCACCTTTATCGGGGGGGCCCTACAAGAGACCCAGTACTTC
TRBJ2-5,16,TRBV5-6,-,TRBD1,CASSFLTGAPRETQYF,TGTGCCAGCAGCTTCCTCACAGGGGCTCCTCGGGAGACCCAGTACTTC
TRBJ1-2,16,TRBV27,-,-,CASTPILGGSFYGYTF,TGTGCCAGCACCCCTATCCTAGGGGGTAGCTTTTATGGCTACACCTTC
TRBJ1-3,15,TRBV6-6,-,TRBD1,CASSGGQGYGNTIYF,TGTGCCAGCAGTGGGGGACAGGGCTATGGAAACACCATATATTTT
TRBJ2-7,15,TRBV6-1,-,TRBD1,CASRRGTGNSYEQYF,TGTGCCAGCAGGAGAGGGACAGGTAACTCCTACGAGCAGTACTTC
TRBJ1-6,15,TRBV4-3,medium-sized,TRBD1,CASSQDRTGEEPLHF,TGCGCCAGCAGCCAAGATAGGACAGGGGAGGAACCCCTCCACTTT
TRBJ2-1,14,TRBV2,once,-,CASSERVNLHEQFF,TGTGCCAGCAGTGAGCGGGTGAATCTCCATGAGCAGTTCTTC
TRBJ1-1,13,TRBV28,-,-,CASISGYGTEAFF,TGTGCCAGCATTTCCGGTTACGGCACTGAAGCTTTCTTT
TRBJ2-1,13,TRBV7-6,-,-,CASSTQLSHEQFF,TGTGCCAGCAGCACCCAACTTAGCCATGAGCAGTTCTTC